Below, one T cell receptor beta chain is given with its context. Germline lookup yields CDR1 MGHDK and CDR2 SYGVNS. The CDR3 is 13 amino acids. The use of a sample-barcoded 5' primer and a J-beta primer mix characterized a second PCR of about 7 to 12 cycles. TCRdb processed the 5' RACE reads anew with MiXCR; each CDR3 protein has one entry. The repertoire holds about 1.4 million distinct CDR3 sequences, with 45% to 70% as singletons. These data come from a study of blood T cells in healthy people across ages. The sequenced material came from blood. The receptor's source is a man between 18 and 35 years old in good health. The chain uses TRBV25-1 and TRBJ2-4, with D uncertain. The J call may be in error: the DNA end matches TRBJ2-7 better. For the CDR3, the DNA is TGTGCCAGCAGTGAAGCGGATCCACGCGAGCAGTACTTC. Its protein product is CASSEADPREQYF.